The clone carrying this T cell receptor beta chain was counted between two and nine times. As yet, its antigen is unknown. Germline CDR1 SQVTM, CDR2 ANQGSEA. Trimming took off 7 bases at V and 8 bases at J, with 14 bases between the two ends. The CDR3 is 11 residues long. The individuals who served as donors were healthy Caucasians living in Russia, aged roughly 6 to 90. A J-beta primer mix and a sample-barcoded 5' primer were used in a second PCR of roughly 6 to 11 cycles. Each CDR3 protein is one row after TCRdb ran MiXCR on the 5' RACE reads. The sample has 1 million or so distinct CDR3 sequences, 20% to 25% seen once; the top ten hold about 0.72%. This sample is drawn from a study of blood T cells in healthy people across ages. Study-wide points: Naive T cell percentage showed a strong correlation with the diversity of TCR beta.

The same data also went into a second study, on T cells of mothers and their children. That study adds: A few mothers and their six children, all healthy Caucasians, donated. The cDNA synthesis received all extracted RNA, at approximately 1.5 ug per 15 ul.

Sequencing used blood. This clonotype was obtained from a girl aged 2 to 10 in good health. V gene TRBV29-1 combines with J gene TRBJ1-1; the D is unclear. Here the CDR3 reads CSAREVSEAFF. In DNA, the CDR3 is TGCAGCGCCAGAGAGGTTTCCGAAGCTTTCTTT.